This T cell receptor (beta chain) was retrieved from a study of cytomegalovirus exposure and HLA in healthy donors. Background on the study: A data release that came early held approximately 85 million unique TCRs from HLA-typed donors.

The PCR contained 60 Vbeta and 13 Jbeta primers. Generated by immunoSEQ multiplex PCR, the TCRdb table keeps only in-frame clones and is missing some. This table holds around 110,000 clones, around two thirds found once. V was clipped by 2 bases and J by 4 bases; unmatched bases: 10. Germline V gives CDR1 SNHLY, CDR2 FYNNEI. The CDR3 length is 17 residues. The specimen was PBMCs. The V and J genes are TRBV2 and TRBJ2-7; TRBD2 aligns across 11 bases. The sequence derives from a woman aged 40 to 55 in good health and CMV-seropositive. The DNA for the CDR3 is TGTGCCAGCAGTGAACCAACACTAGCGGGAGCAACTTACGAGCAGTACTTC. Amino acid sequence: CASSEPTLAGATYEQYF.